This TCR beta chain was retrieved from a study of shared clonotypes between healthy human individuals. Study-wide context: Two women and a few men aged 18 to 49 made up the donors.

CD8 cells classed as naive were CD45RO-negative and positively selected for CCR7, excluding terminally differentiated effector memory CD45RA+ cells. General study findings and limits: The study drew on few donors, limiting represented genetic and exposure-history diversity.

Remarks on this clone: Antigen unknown.

Clones were sequenced by immunoSEQ multiplex PCR, and TCRdb holds only the in-frame ones, with some missing. Here the sample spans a few hundred thousand clones, over 95% being singletons. The V end was cut by 1 base, the J end by 3 bases, with 13 bases between. Per germline, CDR1 LGHNA and CDR2 YNFKEQ. The CDR3 loop spans 15 amino acids. The source of this sequence is a woman in her thirties in good health. The sequenced material came from naive CD8+ T cells sorted from blood. The chain recombines TRBV4-2 with TRBJ2-7, with D possibly matching TRBD2 (5 bases). The CDR3 region has the DNA TGTGCCAGCAGCCAAGGGGGAGTGGGCTTCTACGAGCAGTACTTC. It codes for CASSQGGVGFYEQYF.